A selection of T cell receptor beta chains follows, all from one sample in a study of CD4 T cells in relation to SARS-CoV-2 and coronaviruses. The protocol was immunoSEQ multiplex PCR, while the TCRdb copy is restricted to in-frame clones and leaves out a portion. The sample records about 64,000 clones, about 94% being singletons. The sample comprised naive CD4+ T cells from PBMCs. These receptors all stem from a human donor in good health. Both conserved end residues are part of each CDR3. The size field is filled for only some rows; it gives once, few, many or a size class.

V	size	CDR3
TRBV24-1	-	CATSSPRQGAYNEQFF
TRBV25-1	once	CASSEDRPRDEQYF
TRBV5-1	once	CASSLGTLGETQYF
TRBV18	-	CASSPQRTGANLNTEAFF
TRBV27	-	CASSRSDVGANVLTF
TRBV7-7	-	CASSLGLGGTDTQYF
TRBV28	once	CASRPDRAREQYF
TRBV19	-	CASSTLAGVVGELFF
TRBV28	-	CASNSRDRVTGELFF
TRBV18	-	CASSPPGGPNEKLFF
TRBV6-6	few	CASRWASGMVEQFF
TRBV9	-	CASSGRGAQPYNEQFF
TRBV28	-	CASTDDRVAFF
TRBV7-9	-	CASMRQGAWPLNTEAFF
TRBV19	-	CASRRRSSYNEQFF
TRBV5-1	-	CASSPHPSDGDYGYTF
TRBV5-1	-	CASSLETGNIQYF
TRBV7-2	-	CASSLEGEGAGANVLTF
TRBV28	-	CASSIDGTSNYEQYF
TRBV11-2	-	CASSIRDPSSYNEQFF
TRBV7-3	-	CASSTPKREPYEQYF
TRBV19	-	CASTTSGRAGELFF
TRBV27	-	CASSLWDAGTGAKSGANVLTF
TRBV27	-	CASSFQRGFSYGYTF
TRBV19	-	CASSIGQNQETQYF
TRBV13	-	CASSLGTLKYF
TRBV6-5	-	CASSRDREYEQYF
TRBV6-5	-	CASMVNNEQFF
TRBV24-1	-	CATSDRDRGFGYTF
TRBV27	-	CASSLRSYGTQYF
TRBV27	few	CASRSPTTEAFF
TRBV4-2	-	CASSQRPGLAGQETQYF